This TCR beta chain comes out of a study of response to subunit inactivated influenza vaccine. The study's findings and limits: The study's authors posited that every seasonal influenza vaccination enlists few new T cells.

This clonotype was counted only a few times. Its target is not known. TCRdb processed the RT-PCR reads anew with MiXCR; each CDR3 protein has one entry. The data hold 500,000 to 550,000 distinct CDR3 sequences, with 6% to 9% observed a single time. This CDR3 has 15 amino acids. Trimming removed 4 bases from V and 1 base from J; junction bases left unmatched: 10. The germline V gene encodes CDR1 GTSNPN and CDR2 SVGIG (reference sequence). This receptor was identified in a man aged 50 to 75 who received an inactivated influenza vaccine. V gene TRBV30 combines with J gene TRBJ2-7, with TRBD1 identical over 7 bases. Sequenced here: PBMCs from blood, sampled about 23 months after vaccination. CDR3 region: CAWTGDGQASYEQYF. The CDR3, as DNA: TGTGCCTGGACAGGCGATGGACAGGCGTCCTACGAGCAGTACTTC.